This TCR beta chain emerged from a study of STAT5B mutations in CD4+ large granular lymphocyte leukemia (dated by TCRdb to between 2020 and 2023). About the study as a whole: Among the healthy controls, the CDR3 'QG' motif was associated with a particular HLA allele. Flow cytometry on FACSCanto II or FACSVerse showed that the purified fractions were more than 95% pure among lymphocytes. TCRbeta repertoires of CD4+ T-cell large granular lymphocyte leukemia patients were compared with those of healthy blood donors.

What the authors observed across the whole study: Enrichment of TRBV06-family usage was observed among the top patient clones (8/27) relative to healthy controls (2/35). The data were not HLA-matched, and the higher clonality in CD4+ T-LGLL than in CD8+ T-LGLL could be due to the relatively small sample size. Greater clonality appeared to be present in CD4-sorted patient repertoires than in healthy CD4+ repertoires, and the difference was retained after the putative leukemic clones were removed. Each patient's main leukemic clonotypes were private, but 25% of these clonotypes showed up at low frequency in the non-leukemic repertoires of other patients.

The healthy controls were 35 or so blood donors, and the buffy coats of these donors were supplied by the Finnish Red Cross blood service. All TCR-sequenced material derived from peripheral blood: patient blood samples and healthy donor buffy coats. Ficoll-Hypaque gradient centrifugation was used to isolate peripheral blood mononuclear cells. For the healthy controls, CD4+ cells were obtained from buffy coats by magnetic purification. The Gentra Puregene Cell and Tissue kit was used for genomic DNA extraction, and quantification was performed on a Qubit 2.0 fluorometer. This clone was seen a single time. The specificity of this receptor is unknown. No qualities accompany the bases; no much larger clone lies one base away. From the cysteine up to the phenylalanine, the CDR3 has a length of 12 residues. The retained sequence is limited to the CDR3, 36 bases, with the frame set at the first base. CDR1 and CDR2 are drawn from the germline V gene: SGHDT, YYEEEE. Trimming removed 1 base from V and 9 bases from J, leaving 8 bases between the germline ends.

The immunoSEQ assay at survey resolution was used to sequence TCRbeta rearrangements from genomic DNA. From the authors' description of their analysis: In the TCR sequencing data, the lowest productive clonotype frequency that could be detected was 2.59 x 10-5. Only productive TCRbeta rearrangements, defined as complete and in-frame sequences, were included in the analyses. Simpson clonality, calculated in the immunoSEQ Analyzer version 3.0, was used as the measure of sample clonality. Based on frequency, clones were grouped as very rare, small, medium, large (1-20%) or hyperexpanded (>20%). Generation probabilities were estimated with OLGA 1.2.3, V-gene circos plots were made with VDJtools, specificities were searched in VDJdb, and CDR3 motifs were identified with GLIPH. Held by TCRdb, this immuneACCESS table contains in-frame sequences only and omits some clones. Under half of the omission traces to an unresolved V gene where checked; the cause of the rest is unknown. V, J and clone size are taken as reported in that table, and D and trimming were inferred from the DNA itself. For this sample there are 24,000 or so clones; about 80% appear just once. About 9.8% of the sample goes to the ten largest clones.

This chain joins TRBV5-6 to TRBJ2-1; the D gene cannot be named for sure. The source of this sequence is a human donor in good health. Sequencing was done on a sample of CD4+ T cells from blood buffy coats. The bases read TGTGCCAGCAGCTTGTCAGGATTTGAGCAGTTCTTC. Translated, it gives CASSLSGFEQFF.